Following are 10 T cell receptor beta chains from one sample sequenced in a study of blood T cell repertoires in COVID-19. Profiling relied on immunoSEQ multiplex PCR, and the TCRdb table lists in-frame clones only, not all of them. The top ten clones hold about a fifth of a sample with tens of thousands of clones, roughly 80% of them seen once. The sample was peripheral blood. Every receptor here comes from a woman of 80 years or more with active or convalescent COVID-19.

V gene TRBV3-1 (or the pseudogene TRBV3-2) combines with J gene TRBJ2-1, with no clear D. Germline CDR1 is LGHDT and CDR2 is YNNKEL (reference sequence). With 4 bases removed from V and 5 bases from J, the gap between germline ends came to 9 bases. CDR3 length: 13 amino acids. The DNA for the CDR3 is TGTGCCAGCAGCCCGACACCGGACAATGAGCAGTTCTTC. It codes for CASSPTPDNEQFF.

This chain connects TRBV2 to TRBJ1-3; D is uncertain. In germline, CDR1 is SNHLY, CDR2 FYNNEI. This CDR3 has 16 residues. Between the trimmed V and J ends, which lost 0 bases and 0 bases, there was a span of 9 bases. Written as DNA, the CDR3 is TGTGCCAGCAGTGAAGCGAGGGCAGGCTCTGGAAACACCATATATTTT. Its protein is CASSEARAGSGNTIYF.

The rearrangement links TRBV6-5 to TRBJ2-2; 9 positions match TRBD1. The CDR3 covers 16 residues. The trim removed 4 bases at V and 5 bases at J, leaving 8 bases unmatched. CDR1 and CDR2 (germline): MNHEY, SVGAGI. The CDR3 loop is CASSFTGTGNTGELFF. CDR3 DNA: TGTGCCAGCAGTTTCACCGGGACAGGGAATACCGGGGAGCTGTTTTTT.

The chain has TRBV7-3 and TRBJ2-1; weak D call: TRBD1 (6 bases). Germline CDR1 reads SGHTA; CDR2 reads FQGTGA. The CDR3 sequence is 15 residues long. The V and J ends lost 1 base and 8 bases respectively, with 15 bases between them. The CDR3 spells CASSLRGHAIDEQFF. CDR3 in DNA: TGTGCCAGCAGCTTAAGGGGACATGCTATCGATGAGCAGTTCTTC.

This clone showed up just once. The chain combines TRBV5-1 with TRBJ1-2; 7 bases align to TRBD1. CDR3 length: 17 amino acids. After removal of 4 bases from V and 3 bases from J, the junction contained 15 bases not matched to a gene. CDR1 SGHRS and CDR2 YFSETQ come from the germline V gene. CDR3 nucleotide sequence: TGCGCCAGCAGCATCTGGACAGGTAGTTCTCGGGACTATGGCTACACCTTC. This gives the protein CASSIWTGSSRDYGYTF.

The chain is built from TRBV6-1 and TRBJ1-5; 7 bases match TRBD1. The CDR3 is made up of 14 amino acids. Per germline, CDR1 MNHNS and CDR2 SASEGT. V lost 1 base and J lost 7; bases outside the gene matches: 4. CDR3 bases: TGTGCCAGCAGTGAAGTCAGGGGGAGCCAGCCCCAGCATTTT. This encodes CASSEVRGSQPQHF.

The chain combines TRBV19 with TRBJ2-5; no reliable D call. V was trimmed by 9 bases and J by 3 bases, leaving 14 bases between them. Germline values: CDR1 LNHDA, CDR2 SQIVND (reference sequence). There are 13 residues in the CDR3. As DNA, the CDR3 is TGTGCCAGATCCTCCCCAGGCGAAGAGACCCAGTACTTC. Residues: CARSSPGEETQYF.

The chain has TRBV4-1 and TRBJ2-5; 10 nucleotides match TRBD2. Germline lookup yields CDR1 MGHRA and CDR2 YSYEKL. CDR3 length: 18 amino acids. V was clipped by 3 bases and J by 2 bases; unmatched bases: 12. The CDR3 DNA reads TGCGCCAGCAGCCATAGGCCCGCTAGCGGGGGTGTACAAGAGACCCAGTACTTC. Translating it yields CASSHRPASGGVQETQYF.

V gene TRBV2 combines with J gene TRBJ1-2; 8 bases match TRBD1. V shed 4 bases and J 5 bases; nucleotides not matched to a gene: 6. Germline CDR1 reads SNHLY; CDR2 reads FYNNEI. The CDR3 has 14 residues. CDR3 DNA: TGTGCCAGCAGTGTTCAGGGGGCTAGGTATGGCTACACCTTC. It specifies CASSVQGARYGYTF.

J is TRBJ2-7 and V is TRBV27, with 8 positions matching TRBD1. V dropped 5 bases and J dropped 5; count of bases not matched to a gene: 11. CDR1 and CDR2 from the germline V gene are MNHEY and SMNVEV (reference sequence). This CDR3 has 15 residues. The CDR3 loop is CASSRKDRGGDEQYF. The CDR3 region has the DNA TGTGCCAGCAGTCGAAAAGACAGGGGTGGCGACGAGCAGTACTTC.